The source of this TCR beta chain is a study of OX40 agonist ivuxolimab in advanced cancers. Measured with immunoSEQ multiplex PCR; TCRdb has only the in-frame clones, and not every one. The data hold around 84,000 clones, with about nine tenths observed a single time. This TCR came from an adult with an advanced solid tumor such as melanoma, head and neck, liver or kidney cancer. This sample comprised CD4+ or CD8+ T cells sorted from blood, obtained in a trial of the OX40 agonist ivuxolimab.

DNA of the CDR3: TGTGCCAGCAGTCTGAACCCCGGGACTGGGGGTATCGGTACGCAGTATTTT. This encodes CASSLNPGTGGIGTQYF. V usage is TRBV27 and J usage is TRBJ2-3; perhaps TRBD2 as D (6 bases). Per germline, CDR1 MNHEY and CDR2 SMNVEV (reference sequence). V was cut by 5 bases and J by 8 bases, with 26 bases left in between. There are 17 residues in the CDR3.